This TCR beta chain was sequenced in a study of blood T cell repertoires in COVID-19. Study overall: Samples of COVID-19 (acute and convalescent) were obtained from the United States, Italy and Spain. Sample material is recorded as cDNA or gDNA derived from T cells, B-cell-depleted T cells, or PBMCs.

In the authors' methods: How many nucleated cells were present was estimated from reference gene primer amplification. Assay used: immunoSEQ multiplex PCR; TCRdb lists only in-frame clones, some missing. D and trimming were read from the DNA, whereas the V and J calls and clone size are those reported in that table. This table has 50,000 to 70,000 clones, 80% to 90% appearing once. The sequenced material came from peripheral blood. This clonotype was obtained from a man aged 55 to 70 with acute or convalescent COVID-19.

The CDR3: CAIRSNTEAFF. The CDR3 DNA follows: TGTGCCATCAGGAGCAACACTGAAGCTTTCTTT. The chain links TRBV10-3 to TRBJ1-1; D unclear. The CDR3 has 11 amino acids. Germline CDR1 reads ENHRY; CDR2 reads SYGVKD. Trimming removed 6 bases at V and 2 bases at J, with 4 bases between.